This passage covers 8 T cell receptor beta chains from one sample sequenced in a study of cytomegalovirus exposure and HLA in healthy donors. The data were produced by immunoSEQ multiplex PCR, yet TCRdb's version contains in-frame clones alone and is incomplete. This sample has under 200,000 clones, with 86% found just once. What was sequenced was PBMCs. The receptors were gathered from a woman in her 30s in good health and CMV-seronegative.

The rearrangement links TRBV5-1 to TRBJ2-1; D may be TRBD2 (6 bases). The germline V gene has CDR1 SGHRS and CDR2 YFSETQ. Trimming took 4 bases from V and 9 from J, leaving 11 bases between them. CDR3 size: 12 residues. In DNA form, the CDR3 reads TGCGCCAGCAGCGTAACGGGGGTTGAGCAGTTCTTC. Amino acid sequence: CASSVTGVEQFF.

The chain carries TRBV2 and TRBJ2-2, with 8 bases that match TRBD1. V shed 3 bases and J 7 bases; nucleotides not matched to a gene: 7. The CDR3 extends over 15 amino acids. Germline CDR1 SNHLY, CDR2 FYNNEI. This CDR3 is CASSDPRTGFGELFF. The CDR3 nucleotides read TGTGCCAGCAGTGATCCCCGGACAGGGTTCGGGGAGCTGTTTTTT.

This rearrangement joins TRBV11-2 to TRBJ2-5; D is ambiguous. CDR1 is SGHAT, CDR2 FQNNGV, per germline. The V end lost 4 bases, the J end lost 0 bases, and 6 bases lay between the germline ends. The CDR3 covers 13 residues. The DNA of the CDR3 is TGTGCCAGCAGCTCCACAGACCAAGAGACCCAGTACTTC. Translating it yields CASSSTDQETQYF.

The V gene is TRBV27, the J gene TRBJ2-6; D ambiguous. From germline, CDR1 is MNHEY and CDR2 SMNVEV (reference sequence). The CDR3 length is 17 residues. Trimming shortened V by 6 bases and J by 0 bases, and 15 bases separated the two germline ends. The CDR3 spells CASSPVGSFSGANVLTF. In nucleotides, the CDR3 is TGTGCCAGCAGCCCCGTCGGGTCATTCTCTGGGGCCAACGTCCTGACTTTC.

This sequence joins TRBV7-2 and TRBJ1-5; possibly TRBD1 for D (5 bases). Germline V gives CDR1 SGHTA, CDR2 FQGNSA. This CDR3 is built from 18 residues. The V gene lost 5 bases and the J gene lost 0 bases, with 20 bases spanning the gap. The chain's CDR3 is CASSGGDQGRVSNQPQHF. The CDR3 DNA follows: TGTGCCAGCAGCGGGGGGGACCAAGGAAGGGTTAGCAATCAGCCCCAGCATTTT.

A single count supports this clone. This rearrangement joins TRBV27 to TRBJ2-2, with a weak D call TRBD1 (5 bases). CDR1 is MNHEY and CDR2 is SMNVEV in the germline V gene (reference sequence). V lost 8 bases, J lost 6 bases, and 10 bases lay in between. The CDR3 is 12 amino acids. Here the CDR3 reads CASGKGPGELFF. The DNA for the CDR3 is TGTGCCAGCGGTAAGGGGCCCGGGGAGCTGTTTTTT.

The chain carries TRBV28 and TRBJ1-4; D unclear. The CDR3 totals 15 residues. CDR1 and CDR2 from the germline V gene are MDHEN and SYDVKM. Trimming pared 6 bases from V and 0 bases from J, leaving 11 bases between. The CDR3 region has the DNA TGTGCCAGCAGAGTTTTTCTGGCAACTAATGAAAAACTGTTTTTT. The encoded protein is CASRVFLATNEKLFF.

The chain employs TRBV4-1 and TRBJ2-7; the match to TRBD2 covers 9 bases. The CDR3 runs to 18 residues. V shed 4 bases and J 2 bases; nucleotides not matched to a gene: 15. CDR1 and CDR2 (germline): MGHRA, YSYEKL. CDR3 sequence reads: CASSLGTSSRDLTYEQYF. The CDR3 nucleotides are TGCGCCAGCAGCCTCGGGACTAGCAGCAGAGATCTCACCTACGAGCAGTACTTC.